This entry features one TCR beta chain sequence. The antigen is not known. This sample is part of a study of T cell repertoires in cytomegalovirus infection. On the study more broadly: As its CMV epitopes, the study selected recently identified HLA-C-restricted and well-studied HLA-B-restricted targets. Through public TCR beta signatures, both CMV infection and matching HLA type were indicated.

Each CDR3 protein is one row after TCRdb ran MiXCR on the reads. The sample comprises hundreds of thousands of distinct CDR3 sequences, about 33% of which are singletons, and roughly 17% rests with the top ten. Study-level results: HLA-C-restricted CMV clonotypes gave the most frequent clonotype in two of eight donors.

With 2 bases removed from V and 0 bases from J, the gap between germline ends came to 10 bases. CDR1 and CDR2 (germline): ENHRY, SYGVKD. There are 15 residues in the CDR3. This sequence joins TRBV10-3 and TRBJ1-1; D is uncertain. The source of this sequence is a human donor in good health (CMV status not recorded). Some clones in this sample may be carry-over from other donors' samples. Here the sequenced sample was cultured PBMCs, taken from culture after CMV antigen stimulation. The CDR3 loop is CAISEEGSMNTEAFF. CDR3 sequence (DNA): TGTGCCATCAGTGAGGAAGGCAGCATGAACACTGAAGCTTTCTTT.